This T cell receptor beta chain was profiled in a study of identical twins. Findings and limits, study-wide: Cord blood beta clonotypes present at high abundance carried fewer insertions; no such pattern appeared in memory repertoires. The conclusions drew on cross-sectional statistical analysis instead of tracking the same donors. Among out-of-frame alpha sequences shared by twins, low generation probability occurred in excess.

On this clonotype: Its specificity is not known.

V shed 6 bases and J 3 bases; nucleotides not matched to a gene: 20. The CDR3 consists of 19 residues. Germline-derived CDR1 and CDR2 are MNHEY and SVGEGT. Template switching added a universal primer site, and cDNA bore unique molecular identifiers. TCRdb itself ran the 5' RACE reads through MiXCR, one entry per CDR3 protein. The sample consists of about 530,000 distinct CDR3 sequences, about a fifth of them appearing once. This same sample was also taken into another study, of yellow fever vaccine responses in identical twins.

The TCR was taken from a woman aged 18 to 35 in good health. Input material: CD4+ T cells sorted from blood. This chain connects TRBV6-2 or TRBV6-3 to TRBJ2-3; TRBD2 matches 8 bases. The CDR3 is CASSPVAGGGFGSTDTQYF. CDR3 nucleotides: TGTGCCAGCAGCCCCGTTGCGGGAGGAGGATTCGGGTCGACAGATACGCAGTATTTT.